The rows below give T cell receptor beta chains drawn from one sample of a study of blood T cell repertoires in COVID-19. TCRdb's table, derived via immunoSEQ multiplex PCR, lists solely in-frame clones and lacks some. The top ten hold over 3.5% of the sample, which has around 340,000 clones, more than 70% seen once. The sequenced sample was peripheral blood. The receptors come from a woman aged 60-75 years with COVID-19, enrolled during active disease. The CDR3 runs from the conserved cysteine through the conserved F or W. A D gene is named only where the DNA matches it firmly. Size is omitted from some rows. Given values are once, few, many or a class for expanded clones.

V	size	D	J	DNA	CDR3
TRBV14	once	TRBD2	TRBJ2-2	TGTGCCAGCAGCCAAGTTGTAGCGGGGCACACCGGGGAGCTGTTTTTT	CASSQVVAGHTGELFF
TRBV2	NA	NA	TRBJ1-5	TGTGCCAGCAGTGACGTTATTGACAGCTCTATTAGCAATCAGCCCCAGCATTTT	CASSDVIDSSISNQPQHF
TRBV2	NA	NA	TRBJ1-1	TGTGCCAGCAGAGTAACAGAGAACACTGAAGCTTTCTTT	CASRVTENTEAFF
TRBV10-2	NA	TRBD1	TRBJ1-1	TGCGCCAGCAGGGGACAGATTGAAGCTTTCTTT	CASRGQIEAFF
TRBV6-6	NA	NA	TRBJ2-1	TGTGCCAGCAGTTACTCGCGGGGCAATGAGCAGTTCTTC	CASSYSRGNEQFF
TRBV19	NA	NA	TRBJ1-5	TGTGCCAGTAGTTACAAGTATAGCAATCAGCCCCAGCATTTT	CASSYKYSNQPQHF
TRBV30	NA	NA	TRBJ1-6	TGTGCCGGGGGAGGGGAGCATAATTCACCCCTCCACTTT	CAGGGEHNSPLHF
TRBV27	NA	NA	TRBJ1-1	TGTGCCAGCAGTTTATTAGACAGCAGAACGAACACTGAGGCTTTCTTT	CASSLLDSRTNTEAFF
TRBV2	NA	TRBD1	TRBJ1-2	TGTGCCAGCAGTGAAGAAGGGACAGGGTACTATGGCTACACCTTC	CASSEEGTGYYGYTF
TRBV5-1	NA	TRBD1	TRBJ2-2	TGCGCCAGCAGCTATGGGACAGGGGGTCCCGGGGAGCTGTTTTTT	CASSYGTGGPGELFF
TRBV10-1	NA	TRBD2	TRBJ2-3	TGCGCCAGCAGTGGAGGCGGGGGGGAAGATACGCAGTATTTT	CASSGGGGEDTQYF
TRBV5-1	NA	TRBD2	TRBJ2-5	TGCGCCAGCAGCTTGGAGGGACTAGCGGGGGGCGATCAAGAGACCCAGTACTTC	CASSLEGLAGGDQETQYF
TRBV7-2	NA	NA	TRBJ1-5	TGTGCCAGCAGCTTAGCGGTGGCAAGTCAGCCCCAGCATTTT	CASSLAVASQPQHF
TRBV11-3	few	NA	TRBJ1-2	TGTGCCAGCAGCTTAGGGGGGCATGGCTACACCTTC	CASSLGGHGYTF
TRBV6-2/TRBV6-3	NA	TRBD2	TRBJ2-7	TGTGCCAGCAGTTACTCGCGTGCTAGCGGGGGGAACTCCTACGAGCAGTACTTC	CASSYSRASGGNSYEQYF
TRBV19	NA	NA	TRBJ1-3	TGTGCCAGTTCGCCGCCCCAGTGGCCCGGGGGAAACACCATATATTTT	CASSPPQWPGGNTIYF
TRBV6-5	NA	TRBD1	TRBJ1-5	TGTGCCAGCAGTCCGGACAGGTGGGGCAATCAGCCCCAGCATTTT	CASSPDRWGNQPQHF
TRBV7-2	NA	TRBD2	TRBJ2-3	TGTGCCAGCAGCTTAACGGGGGGGGTGACAGATACGCAGTATTTT	CASSLTGGVTDTQYF
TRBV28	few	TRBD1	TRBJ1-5	TGTGCCAGCAGTTTTAGGGGGACAGGTTATCAGCCCCAGCATTTT	CASSFRGTGYQPQHF
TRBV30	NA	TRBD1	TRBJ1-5	TGTGCCTGGAGTCCCGGGACAGGGGGTAATCAGCCCCAGCATTTT	CAWSPGTGGNQPQHF
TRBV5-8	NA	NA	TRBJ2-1	TGTGCCAGCAGCTTGCCGTCAGTAAGCTCCTACAATGAGCAGTTCTTC	CASSLPSVSSYNEQFF
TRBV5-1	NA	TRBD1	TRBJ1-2	TGCGCCAGCAGCTTGCATGGACAGGACTATGGCTACACCTTC	CASSLHGQDYGYTF
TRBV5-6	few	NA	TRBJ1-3	TGTGCCAGCAGACAGTCAGGGTCTGGAAACACCATATATTTT	CASRQSGSGNTIYF
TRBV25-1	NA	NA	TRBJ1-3	TGTGCCAGCACCGGGGGTGGAAACACCATATATTTT	CASTGGGNTIYF
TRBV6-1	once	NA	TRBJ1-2	TGTGCCAGCAGGGAAATAGGGGGGGACGGTCCTAACTATGGCTACACCTTC	CASREIGGDGPNYGYTF